The sample holds many counts of the clone carrying this T cell receptor (beta chain). The V gene's germline CDR1 is MDHEN and CDR2 SYDVKM. This CDR3 is built from 15 residues. V shed 8 bases, J shed 1 base, and the junction held 7 bases outside the gene matches. TCR alpha and beta CDR3 regions were amplified from RNA using iRepertoire nested multiplex PCR. TCRdb used MiXCR to reprocess the multiplex PCR reads, holding one entry per CDR3 protein. The data show 85,000 to 110,000 distinct CDR3 sequences, about 28% seen once. This entry is derived from a study of glioma-infiltrating T cells. The sequencing input was glioma tissue, nonneoplastic brain tissue, or PBMCs (not recorded which). This sequence joins TRBV28 and TRBJ1-3, with 8 bases lining up with TRBD1. The receptor's source is a human donor with low-grade glioma or glioblastoma, undergoing nonglioma brain surgery, or in good health (not recorded which). For the CDR3, the DNA is TGTGCCAGCCTTACAGGGGGAATTTCTGGAAACACCATATATTTT. Its protein product is CASLTGGISGNTIYF.